Listed below are T cell receptor beta chains from one sample, sequenced in a study of breast tumors, draining lymph nodes, adjacent tissues. Each CDR3 protein gets one entry after TCRdb re-called the multiplex PCR reads with MiXCR. The sample yields more than 85,000 distinct CDR3 sequences, approximately 21% seen once. Material for sequencing was axillary lymph node tissue. The receptors originated from a female donor with breast cancer. Some clones in this sample may be carry-over from other donors' samples. CDR3s include the opening cysteine and the closing phenylalanine or tryptophan. D genes are given only for firm matches. The listing skips clone size in some rows; elsewhere it reads once, few, many or a size class.

j_gene: TRBJ2-3
v_gene: TRBV5-8
d_gene: TRBD2
abundance: .
CDR3nt: TGTGCCAGCAGCAATGCGGGGGGGGATACGCAGTATTTT
CDR3aa: CASSNAGGDTQYF

j_gene: TRBJ2-5
v_gene: TRBV10-3
d_gene: .
abundance: many
CDR3nt: TGTGCCATCAGTGAACGCGAGATGGGAGAGACCCAGTACTTC
CDR3aa: CAISEREMGETQYF

j_gene: TRBJ1-5
v_gene: TRBV20-1
d_gene: TRBD1
abundance: many
CDR3nt: TGCAGTGCAAGACAGGGGGTTGGCAATCAGCCCCAGCATTTT
CDR3aa: CSARQGVGNQPQHF

j_gene: TRBJ2-2
v_gene: TRBV30
d_gene: TRBD2
abundance: once
CDR3nt: TGTGCCTGGATGGGACTAGCGGGAGGGGGTCTGACCGGGGAGCTGTTTTTT
CDR3aa: CAWMGLAGGGLTGELFF

j_gene: TRBJ2-5
v_gene: TRBV5-1
d_gene: .
abundance: few
CDR3nt: TGCGCCAGCAGCTTGGGTGTAAGTGGAGAGAAAGAGACCCAGTACTTC
CDR3aa: CASSLGVSGEKETQYF

j_gene: TRBJ2-3
v_gene: TRBV2
d_gene: TRBD2
abundance: many
CDR3nt: TGTGCCAGCAGTGGGGGACTAGCGGGGCGCACAGATACGCAGTATTTT
CDR3aa: CASSGGLAGRTDTQYF

j_gene: TRBJ1-2
v_gene: TRBV7-9
d_gene: .
abundance: many
CDR3nt: TGTGCCAGCAGCCATCCGGGACAAGCCTATGGCTACACCTTC
CDR3aa: CASSHPGQAYGYTF

j_gene: TRBJ2-3
v_gene: TRBV6-1
d_gene: .
abundance: .
CDR3nt: TGTGCCAGCAGTGAACATCACAGTGCAGATACGCAGTATTTT
CDR3aa: CASSEHHSADTQYF

j_gene: TRBJ1-5
v_gene: TRBV2
d_gene: .
abundance: many
CDR3nt: TGTGCCAGCAGTGAAGAGCAGGGTTTTCAGCCCCAGCATTTT
CDR3aa: CASSEEQGFQPQHF

j_gene: TRBJ1-2
v_gene: TRBV2
d_gene: .
abundance: many
CDR3nt: TGTGCCAGGGATGACACGTCTAACTATGGCTACACCTTC
CDR3aa: CARDDTSNYGYTF

j_gene: TRBJ2-6
v_gene: TRBV5-1
d_gene: .
abundance: many
CDR3nt: TGCGCCAGCAGCTTGGTTTCTGGGGGCCCCGGCTCTGGGGCCAACGTCCTGACTTTC
CDR3aa: CASSLVSGGPGSGANVLTF

j_gene: TRBJ2-3
v_gene: TRBV29-1
d_gene: .
abundance: many
CDR3nt: TGCAGCGTTGACCTGGGGGGCACAGATACGCAGTATTTT
CDR3aa: CSVDLGGTDTQYF

j_gene: TRBJ2-5
v_gene: TRBV20-1
d_gene: .
abundance: many
CDR3nt: TGCAGTGCCCAGGTTCGGAAAGGAGGCCTCCAAGAGACCCAGTACTTC
CDR3aa: CSAQVRKGGLQETQYF

j_gene: TRBJ2-7
v_gene: TRBV29-1
d_gene: .
abundance: .
CDR3nt: TGCAGCGTTGGCGAGTGGGGCTACGAGCAGTACTTC
CDR3aa: CSVGEWGYEQYF

j_gene: TRBJ2-2
v_gene: TRBV11-3
d_gene: .
abundance: many
CDR3nt: TGTGCCAGCAGCTTAGGCAGAATCGCGAACACCGGGGAGCTGTTTTTT
CDR3aa: CASSLGRIANTGELFF

j_gene: TRBJ1-6
v_gene: TRBV11-2
d_gene: TRBD1
abundance: .
CDR3nt: TGTGCCAGCAGCAGAACTGACAGGGGCTATAATTCACCCCTCCACTTT
CDR3aa: CASSRTDRGYNSPLHF

j_gene: TRBJ2-1
v_gene: TRBV5-1
d_gene: .
abundance: many
CDR3nt: TGCGCCAGCAGCCTGGATACCTACAATGAGCAGTTCTTC
CDR3aa: CASSLDTYNEQFF

j_gene: TRBJ2-1
v_gene: TRBV27
d_gene: TRBD1
abundance: few
CDR3nt: TGTGCCAGCAGTTCCGGGACAGGGGCCTACAATGAGCAGTTCTTC
CDR3aa: CASSSGTGAYNEQFF

j_gene: TRBJ2-7
v_gene: TRBV6-5
d_gene: .
abundance: many
CDR3nt: TGTGCCAGCAGTAAGGACATCAACTCCTACGAGCAGTACTTC
CDR3aa: CASSKDINSYEQYF

j_gene: TRBJ2-3
v_gene: TRBV9
d_gene: .
abundance: once
CDR3nt: TGTGCCAGCAGCGTAGGTATAGATACGCAGTATTTT
CDR3aa: CASSVGIDTQYF

j_gene: TRBJ2-7
v_gene: TRBV29-1
d_gene: .
abundance: few
CDR3nt: TGCAGCGTTGCCCTCGGATACGAGCAGTACTTC
CDR3aa: CSVALGYEQYF

j_gene: TRBJ2-7
v_gene: TRBV28
d_gene: .
abundance: .
CDR3nt: TGTGCCAGCAGACCCACCAGCTCCGAGCAGTACTTC
CDR3aa: CASRPTSSEQYF

j_gene: TRBJ2-7
v_gene: TRBV10-2
d_gene: TRBD1
abundance: many
CDR3nt: TGCGCCAGCAGTGACCCAGGGGGCATCACCTACGAGCAGTACTTC
CDR3aa: CASSDPGGITYEQYF

j_gene: TRBJ2-3
v_gene: TRBV2
d_gene: .
abundance: many
CDR3nt: TGTGCCAGCAGTGGGACAGCGTCGACAGCGACAGATACGCAGTATTTT
CDR3aa: CASSGTASTATDTQYF

j_gene: TRBJ1-3
v_gene: TRBV7-2
d_gene: .
abundance: many
CDR3nt: TGTGCCAGCAGCCTAGACTGGGGGGCTACGGGAAACACCATATATTTT
CDR3aa: CASSLDWGATGNTIYF

j_gene: TRBJ2-2
v_gene: TRBV7-9
d_gene: .
abundance: many
CDR3nt: TGTGCCAGCACTAAAAGAGCCCACACCGGGGAGCTGTTTTTT
CDR3aa: CASTKRAHTGELFF

j_gene: TRBJ2-2
v_gene: TRBV19
d_gene: TRBD1
abundance: few
CDR3nt: TGTGCCAGTAGTAAGCAGGGGGCTTTTCTCGGGGAGCTGTTTTTT
CDR3aa: CASSKQGAFLGELFF

j_gene: TRBJ1-6
v_gene: TRBV20-1
d_gene: .
abundance: many
CDR3nt: TGCAGTGCCCGCAGCACCACCAATTCACCCCTCCACTTT
CDR3aa: CSARSTTNSPLHF

j_gene: TRBJ2-5
v_gene: TRBV9
d_gene: TRBD2
abundance: many
CDR3nt: TGTGCCAGCAGCGTAGGGCTAGCGGGGGGAGAGACCCAGTACTTC
CDR3aa: CASSVGLAGGETQYF

j_gene: TRBJ1-2
v_gene: TRBV7-9
d_gene: .
abundance: many
CDR3nt: TGTGCCAGCAGCTTACAATCAGGGCGGGGTTATGGCTACACCTTC
CDR3aa: CASSLQSGRGYGYTF